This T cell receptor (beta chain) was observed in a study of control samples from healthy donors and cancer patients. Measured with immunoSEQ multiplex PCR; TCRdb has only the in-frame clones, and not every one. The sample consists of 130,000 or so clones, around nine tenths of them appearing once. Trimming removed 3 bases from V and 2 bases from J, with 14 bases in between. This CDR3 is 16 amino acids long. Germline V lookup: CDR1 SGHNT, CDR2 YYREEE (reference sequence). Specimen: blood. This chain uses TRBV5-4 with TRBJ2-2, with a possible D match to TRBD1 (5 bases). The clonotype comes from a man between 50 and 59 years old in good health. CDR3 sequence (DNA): TGTGCCAGCAGCTCTCAGGGATGGGGAAACACCGGGGAGCTGTTTTTT. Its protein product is CASSSQGWGNTGELFF.